The next 6 T cell receptor beta chains were all read from a single sample in a study of PD-1 blockade in classical Hodgkin lymphoma. The sample's time point: newly diagnosed, previously untreated cHL patient sample. Thawed PBMCs were subjected to magnetic negative selection, which yielded isolated CD8+ T cells. Only in-frame clones appear in the TCRdb table, and some are missing; sequencing was by immunoSEQ multiplex PCR. There are roughly 21,000 clones in the sample; 85% to 90% occur only once, and approximately 7% lies in the top ten. The sample taken for sequencing was CD8+ T cells from blood. These receptors originate from a human donor with classical Hodgkin lymphoma.

This chain links TRBV7-9 with TRBJ2-3; TRBD1 agrees at 8 bases. CDR3 length: 17 residues. With V trimmed by 4 bases and J by 2 bases, 11 bases remained unmatched. From germline, CDR1 is SEHNR and CDR2 FQNEAQ (reference sequence). The CDR3 region has the DNA TGTGCCAGCAGCTCGGCGGCGGGACAGGTCGACACAGATACGCAGTATTTT. The encoded protein is CASSSAAGQVDTDTQYF.

This clone came up once. The chain carries TRBV29-1 and TRBJ2-1; D may be TRBD2 (5 bases). Trimming left V 4 bases short and J 6 bases short, with 13 bases between. CDR1 is SQVTM and CDR2 is ANQGSEA in the germline V gene. CDR3 length: 13 residues. The CDR3 loop reads CSVVYDYSNEQFF. The CDR3, as DNA: TGCAGCGTTGTTTATGACTACTCCAATGAGCAGTTCTTC.

This rearrangement joins TRBV5-1 to TRBJ2-7; D uncertain. The V gene lost 0 bases and the J gene lost 3 bases, with 7 bases spanning the gap. Germline values: CDR1 SGHRS, CDR2 YFSETQ. The CDR3 contains 13 residues. The CDR3 nucleotides are TGCGCCAGCAGCTTGGGGTCGCTCTACGAGCAGTACTTC. Translation gives CASSLGSLYEQYF.

The chain uses TRBV6-1 and TRBJ1-2; D possibly corresponds to TRBD1 (5 bases). This CDR3 is 16 amino acids long. Germline loops: CDR1 MNHNS, CDR2 SASEGT. V was trimmed by 3 bases and J by 1 base, leaving 15 bases between them. Here the CDR3 DNA reads TGTGCCAGCAGTGATAATCAGGGATCAATTAACTATGGCTACACCTTC. It encodes CASSDNQGSINYGYTF.

The J gene is TRBJ2-3, the V gene TRBV4-3, with TRBD2 matching 7 bases. CDR1 LGHNA and CDR2 YSLEER come from the germline V gene. V trimming: 1 base; J trimming: 6 bases; junction bases outside the gene matches: 7. The CDR3 consists of 15 residues. The CDR3 DNA reads as TGCGCCAGCAGCCAAGGCCGTCAGCGGGGCGATACGCAGTATTTT. This translates into CASSQGRQRGDTQYF.

V gene TRBV12-5 combines with J gene TRBJ1-5; tentative D call: TRBD1 (5 bases). The CDR3 loop spans 15 amino acids. CDR1 LGHNT and CDR2 FRNRAP come from the germline V gene. V shed 1 base and J shed 0 bases, with 7 bases lying between them. The CDR3 loop reads CASGLDRYSNQPQHF. The CDR3 nucleotides are TGTGCTAGTGGTTTGGACAGGTATAGCAATCAGCCCCAGCATTTT.